These T cell receptor beta chains were read from a single sample in a study of identical twins. One entry per CDR3 protein, called by TCRdb with MiXCR from the 5' RACE reads. Of about 520,000 distinct CDR3 sequences detected, less than 25% appear once; the ten largest clones hold about 0.99%. The same sample was also studied in work on T cells expressing NK-cell markers.

The sample consisted of CD4+ T cells sorted from blood. These receptors all come from a woman between 18 and 29 years old in good health. Both conserved end residues are part of each CDR3.

TRBJ1-1 | TRBV18 | CASSPALLNTEAFF
TRBJ1-2 | TRBV12-3/TRBV12-4 | CASSFDTPRRGYTF
TRBJ2-7 | TRBV5-8 | CASSYRGQGAIGEQYF
TRBJ2-5 | TRBV29-1 | CSVDPPGQWYQETQYF
TRBJ1-2 | TRBV7-9 | CASSRMGQVYGYTF
TRBJ1-5 | TRBV6-1 | CASSPVRLSQPQHF
TRBJ2-1 | TRBV12-3/TRBV12-4 | CASSFIGRGPSYNEQFF
TRBJ1-5 | TRBV9 | CASSAGGISQPQHF
TRBJ1-1 | TRBV5-1 | CASSYTGGTNTEAFF
TRBJ1-1 | TRBV10-3 | CAISEAESTEAFF
TRBJ2-3 | TRBV10-3 | CAISEASTDTQYF
TRBJ2-3 | TRBV20-1 | CSAGPPGGDTQYF
TRBJ2-5 | TRBV20-1 | CSARGTSATFWQNPRNHF
TRBJ2-1 | TRBV6-1 | CASRTRQGVVNEQFF
TRBJ1-2 | TRBV7-9 | CASSAEGGGYTF
TRBJ2-3 | TRBV12-3/TRBV12-4 | CANYLLVTDTQYF
TRBJ2-7 | TRBV7-9 | CASSPNRGLIYEQYF
TRBJ2-3 | TRBV9 | CASSVTGRSTDTQYF
TRBJ2-3 | TRBV20-1 | CSLTSGGALDTQYF
TRBJ2-3 | TRBV19 | CASRQGTDTQYF
TRBJ1-1 | TRBV9 | CASSVGRTGDTEAFF
TRBJ2-3 | TRBV7-9 | CASSLTTTSGITDTQYF
TRBJ1-1 | TRBV10-3 | CAISGGGAVNTEAFF
TRBJ2-5 | TRBV20-1 | CSASLGGGQETQYF
TRBJ2-7 | TRBV10-3 | CAISEDRDYEQYF
TRBJ1-1 | TRBV20-1 | CSARDLEQANTEAFF
TRBJ2-5 | TRBV5-5 | CASSLVGLGETQYF
TRBJ2-4 | TRBV20-1 | CSARLAGVNIQYF
TRBJ1-1 | TRBV2 | CASRTRTGAEAFF
TRBJ1-1 | TRBV10-3 | CAISRQGTITEAFF
TRBJ2-7 | TRBV7-9 | CASSGSGTSLYEQYF
TRBJ1-5 | TRBV12-3/TRBV12-4 | CASSLLGSNQPQHF
TRBJ2-4 | TRBV3-1 | CASSQSINIQYF
TRBJ1-1 | TRBV6-5 | CASSSPNTEAFF
TRBJ2-7 | TRBV18 | CASSPRTGLYEQYF
TRBJ1-6 | TRBV7-2 | CASSSTGTGNSPLHF